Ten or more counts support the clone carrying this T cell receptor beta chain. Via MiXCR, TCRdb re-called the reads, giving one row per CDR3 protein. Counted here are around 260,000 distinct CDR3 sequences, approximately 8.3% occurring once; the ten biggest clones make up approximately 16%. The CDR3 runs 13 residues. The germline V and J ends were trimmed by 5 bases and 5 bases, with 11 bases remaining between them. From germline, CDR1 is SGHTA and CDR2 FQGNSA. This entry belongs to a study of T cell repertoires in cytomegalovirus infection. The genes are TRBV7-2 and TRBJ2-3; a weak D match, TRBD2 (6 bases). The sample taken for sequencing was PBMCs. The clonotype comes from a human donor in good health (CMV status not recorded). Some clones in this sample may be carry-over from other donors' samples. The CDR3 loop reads CASSAGRGDTQYF. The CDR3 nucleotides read TGTGCCAGCAGCGCGGGGAGAGGAGATACGCAGTATTTT.